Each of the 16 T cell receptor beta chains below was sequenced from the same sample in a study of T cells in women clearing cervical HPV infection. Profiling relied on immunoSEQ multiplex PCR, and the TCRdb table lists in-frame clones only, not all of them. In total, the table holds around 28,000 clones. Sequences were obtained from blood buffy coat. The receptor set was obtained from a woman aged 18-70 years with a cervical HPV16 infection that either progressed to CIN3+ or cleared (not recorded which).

CDR3 DNA, as far as it was read: TGTGCCAGCAGCCAAGAAGGGACAGGGGTAGGCAATCAGCCG. Protein: CASSQEGTGVGNQP. The whole CDR3 is CASSQEGTGVGNQPQYF. This chain joins TRBV4-2 and TRBJ2-3, with 10 bases identical to TRBD1. The CDR3 end is not reached by the read, which stops 3 residues before it; the germline J gene fills it in. Germline V lookup: CDR1 LGHNA, CDR2 YNFKEQ. The CDR3 spans 17 residues.

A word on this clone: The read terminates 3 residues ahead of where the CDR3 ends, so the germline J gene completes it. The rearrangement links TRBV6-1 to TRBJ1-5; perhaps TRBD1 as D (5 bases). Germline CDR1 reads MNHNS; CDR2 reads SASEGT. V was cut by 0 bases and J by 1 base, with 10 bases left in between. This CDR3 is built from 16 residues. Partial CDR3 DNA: TGTGCCAGCAGTGAAGCGGTTCGGGGGAGCAATCAGCCC. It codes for CASSEAVRGSNQP. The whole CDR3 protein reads CASSEAVRGSNQPQHF.

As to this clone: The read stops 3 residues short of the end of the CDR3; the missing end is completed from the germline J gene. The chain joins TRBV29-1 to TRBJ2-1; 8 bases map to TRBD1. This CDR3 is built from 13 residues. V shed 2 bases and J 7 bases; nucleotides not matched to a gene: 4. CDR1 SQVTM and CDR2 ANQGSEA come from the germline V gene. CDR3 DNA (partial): TGCAGCGTTGAAAGGGGACAGGCAAATGAG. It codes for CSVERGQANE. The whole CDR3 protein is CSVERGQANEQFF.

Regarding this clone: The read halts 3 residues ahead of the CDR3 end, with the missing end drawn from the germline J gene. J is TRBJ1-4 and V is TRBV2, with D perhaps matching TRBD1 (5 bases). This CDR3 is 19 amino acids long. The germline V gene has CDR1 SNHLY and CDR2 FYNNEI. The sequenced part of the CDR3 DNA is TGTGCCAGCAGTAACCGATTTACACTACAGGCCTCAAATAATTCACCA. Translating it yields CASSNRFTLQASNNSP. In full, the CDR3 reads CASSNRFTLQASNNSPLFF.

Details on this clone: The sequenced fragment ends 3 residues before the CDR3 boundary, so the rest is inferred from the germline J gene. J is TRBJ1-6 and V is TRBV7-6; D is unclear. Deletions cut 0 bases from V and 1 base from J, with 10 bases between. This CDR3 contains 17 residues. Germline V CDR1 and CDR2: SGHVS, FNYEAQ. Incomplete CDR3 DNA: TGTGCCAGCAGCTTAGCCGGGGATAGGTCCTATAATTCACCC. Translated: CASSLAGDRSYNSP. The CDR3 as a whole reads CASSLAGDRSYNSPLHF.

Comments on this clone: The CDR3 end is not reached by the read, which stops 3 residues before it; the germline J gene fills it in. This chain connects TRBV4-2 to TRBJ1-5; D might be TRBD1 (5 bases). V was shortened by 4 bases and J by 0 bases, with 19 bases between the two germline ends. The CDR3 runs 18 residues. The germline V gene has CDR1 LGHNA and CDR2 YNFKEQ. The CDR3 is CASSPRRGGSYSNQPQHF. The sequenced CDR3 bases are TGTGCCAGCAGCCCTAGGCGGGGGGGGTCTTATAGCAATCAGCCC.

CDR3 loop: CASSADNYSNQPQHF. Partial CDR3 DNA: TGTGCCAGTAGCGCCGACAATTATAGCAATCAGCCC. The chain couples TRBV19 to TRBJ1-5; no clear D gene. Read data end 3 residues before the CDR3 end; the end is taken from the germline J gene. The germline V gene encodes CDR1 LNHDA and CDR2 SQIVND (reference sequence). CDR3 size: 15 residues. V lost 6 bases and J 0 bases, leaving 12 bases between the germline ends.

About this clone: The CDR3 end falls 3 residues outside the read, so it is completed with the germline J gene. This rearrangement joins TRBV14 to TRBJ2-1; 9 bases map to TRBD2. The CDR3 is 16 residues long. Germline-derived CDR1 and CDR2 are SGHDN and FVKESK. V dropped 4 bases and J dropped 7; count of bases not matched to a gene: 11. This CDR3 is CASSPSGAGGRNEQFF. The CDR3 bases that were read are TGTGCCAGCAGCCCAAGCGGGGCGGGGGGGCGGAATGAG.

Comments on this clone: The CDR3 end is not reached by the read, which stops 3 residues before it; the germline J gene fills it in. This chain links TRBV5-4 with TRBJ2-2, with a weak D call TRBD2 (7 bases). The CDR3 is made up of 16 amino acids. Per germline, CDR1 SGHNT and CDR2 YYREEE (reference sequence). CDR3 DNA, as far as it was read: TGTGCCAGCAGCTCGGGGGTCGGGGGGCGCTTTGAAAAG. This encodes CASSSGVGGRFEK. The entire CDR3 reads CASSSGVGGRFEKLFF.

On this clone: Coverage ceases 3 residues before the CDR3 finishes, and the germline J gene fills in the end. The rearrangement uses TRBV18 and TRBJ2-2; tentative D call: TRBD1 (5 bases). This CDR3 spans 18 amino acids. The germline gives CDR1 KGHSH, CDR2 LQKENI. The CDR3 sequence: CASSRAGSDFSGANVLFF. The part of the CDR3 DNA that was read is TGTGCCAGCTCCCGGGCCGGGTCCGACTTCTCTGGGGCCAACGTG.

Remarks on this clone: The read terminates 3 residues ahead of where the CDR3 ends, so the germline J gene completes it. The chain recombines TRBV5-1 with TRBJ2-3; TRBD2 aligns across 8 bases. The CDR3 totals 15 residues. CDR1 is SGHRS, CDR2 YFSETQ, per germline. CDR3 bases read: TGCGCCAGCTGCCCCCAGGGACTAGGGGTGGAGACG. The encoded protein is CASCPQGLGVET. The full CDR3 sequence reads CASCPQGLGVETQYF.

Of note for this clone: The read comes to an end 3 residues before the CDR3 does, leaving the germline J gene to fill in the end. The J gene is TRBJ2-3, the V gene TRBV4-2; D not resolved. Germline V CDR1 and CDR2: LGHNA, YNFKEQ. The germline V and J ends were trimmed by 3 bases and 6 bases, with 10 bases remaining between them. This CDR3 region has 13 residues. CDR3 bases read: TGTGCCAGCAGCCAGTTGCCGCGGGATACG. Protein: CASSQLPRDT. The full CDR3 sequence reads CASSQLPRDTQYF.

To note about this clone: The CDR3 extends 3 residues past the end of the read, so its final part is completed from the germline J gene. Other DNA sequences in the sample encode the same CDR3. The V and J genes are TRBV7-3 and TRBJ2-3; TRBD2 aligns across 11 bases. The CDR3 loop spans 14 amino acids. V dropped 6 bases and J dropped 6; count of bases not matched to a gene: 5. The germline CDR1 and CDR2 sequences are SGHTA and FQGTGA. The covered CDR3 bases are TGTGCCAGCAGTCGACTAGCGGGGCCGGATACG. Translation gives CASSRLAGPDT. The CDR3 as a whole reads CASSRLAGPDTQYF.

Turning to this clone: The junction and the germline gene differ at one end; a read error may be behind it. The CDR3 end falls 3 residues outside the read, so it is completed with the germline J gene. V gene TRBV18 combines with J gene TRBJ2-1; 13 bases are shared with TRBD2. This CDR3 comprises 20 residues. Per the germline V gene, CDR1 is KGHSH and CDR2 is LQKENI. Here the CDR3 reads CASSPPFPGLAGTSYNEQFF. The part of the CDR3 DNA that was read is TGTGCCAGCTCCCCACCCTTCCCGGGACTAGCGGGGACTTCCTACAATGAG.

CDR3 DNA, as far as it was read: TGTGCCAGCAGCAGTAGGGGTGGAGCCAAAAACATT. Amino acids: CASSSRGGAKNI. The whole CDR3 protein is CASSSRGGAKNIQYF. This chain joins TRBV5-4 and TRBJ2-4; D possibly corresponds to TRBD1 (5 bases). The read terminates 3 residues ahead of where the CDR3 ends, so the germline J gene completes it. The CDR3 contains 15 residues. Trimming took 4 bases from V and 0 from J, leaving 11 bases between them. Per germline, CDR1 SGHNT and CDR2 YYREEE (reference sequence).

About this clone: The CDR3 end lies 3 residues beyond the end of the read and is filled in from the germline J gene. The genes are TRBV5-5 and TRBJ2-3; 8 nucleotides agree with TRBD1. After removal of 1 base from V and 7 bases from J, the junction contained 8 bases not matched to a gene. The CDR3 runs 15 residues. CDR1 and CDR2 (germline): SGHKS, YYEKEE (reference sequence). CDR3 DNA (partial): TGTGCCAGCAGCTTGAGCCGGCAGGGGGCTAATACG. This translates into CASSLSRQGANT. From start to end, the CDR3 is CASSLSRQGANTQYF. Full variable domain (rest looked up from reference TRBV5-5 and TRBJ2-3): DAGVTQSPTHLIKTRGQQVTLRCSPISGHKSVSWYQQVLGQGPQFIFQYYEKEERGRGNFPDRFSARQFPNYSSELNVNALLLGDSALYLCASSLSRQGANTQYFGPGTRLTVL.